This T cell receptor (beta chain) is from a study of Ad26.COV2.S vaccination and SARS-CoV-2 variants. TCRdb's table, derived via immunoSEQ multiplex PCR, lists solely in-frame clones and lacks some. In the table there are over 85,000 clones, around three quarters of which are singletons. Whole-study findings and limits: Quantification of TCR breadth and depth may have yielded underestimates of total T cell responses. Comparable non-spike TCR breadth was observed in vaccine and placebo recipients. Once vaccination had occurred, spike-specific CD8+ and CD4+ T cell responses reportedly showed substantial breadth. Ad26.COV2.S recipients had broader spike-specific TCRs (P = 0.0014).

Losses at the gene ends were 6 bases for V and 5 bases for J; bases not matched to a gene: 3. CDR1 SNHLY and CDR2 FYNNEI come from the germline V gene. The CDR3 is made up of 15 amino acids. This clone was counted only a few times. Its antigen is undetermined. This specimen was peripheral blood, taken after recovery from COVID-19. The TCR sequence derives from a human donor who had recovered from COVID-19. This chain connects TRBV2 to TRBJ1-6; 11 bases align to TRBD1. CDR3 coding DNA: TGTGCCAGCAGGGGGGGACAGGGGGATAATTCACCCCTCCACTTT. It is translated as CASRGGQGDNSPLHF.